This is a list of T cell receptor beta chains from one sample in a study of identical twins. One entry per CDR3 protein results from TCRdb running MiXCR on the 5' RACE reads. This sample carries 200,000 to 300,000 distinct CDR3 sequences, 6% to 8.5% of them seen once, and the ten largest clones take about 5.8%. This sample also appeared in a second study, on yellow fever vaccine responses in identical twins.

Sequenced input: CD8+ T cells sorted from blood. The source is a woman aged 18-30 years in good health. The CDR3 runs from the conserved cysteine through the conserved F or W. Each record gives: V gene, clone size, J gene, CDR3 protein. Clone size is stated in some rows and not others, as once, few, many or a class when expanded.

v_call: TRBV12-3/TRBV12-4
clone_size: many
j_call: TRBJ1-5
cdr3_aa: CASGSLDQPQHF

v_call: TRBV20-1
clone_size: -
j_call: TRBJ2-7
cdr3_aa: CSAREGSGRGEQYF

v_call: TRBV12-3/TRBV12-4
clone_size: few
j_call: TRBJ2-2
cdr3_aa: CASSLGGSAGELFF

v_call: TRBV28
clone_size: few
j_call: TRBJ2-7
cdr3_aa: CASSETPGLATYEQYF

v_call: TRBV9
clone_size: many
j_call: TRBJ2-1
cdr3_aa: CASSVEYGDSYNEQFF

v_call: TRBV3-1
clone_size: many
j_call: TRBJ1-6
cdr3_aa: CASSQGDPRHSSYNSPLHF

v_call: TRBV2
clone_size: few
j_call: TRBJ2-1
cdr3_aa: CASSDLAGEFNEQFF

v_call: TRBV7-9
clone_size: -
j_call: TRBJ2-7
cdr3_aa: CASSRTTGTGTYEQYF

v_call: TRBV7-9
clone_size: few
j_call: TRBJ2-2
cdr3_aa: CASSGTGSVDTGELFF

v_call: TRBV29-1
clone_size: -
j_call: TRBJ2-7
cdr3_aa: CSVELSGGGHYEQYF

v_call: TRBV6-5
clone_size: few
j_call: TRBJ2-5
cdr3_aa: CASSYSHYGGETQYF

v_call: TRBV2
clone_size: -
j_call: TRBJ1-5
cdr3_aa: CASRGGNQPQHF

v_call: TRBV10-3
clone_size: many
j_call: TRBJ1-1
cdr3_aa: CAISETNRVDTEAFF

v_call: TRBV28
clone_size: few
j_call: TRBJ2-5
cdr3_aa: CASSTTGGWETQYF

v_call: TRBV9
clone_size: -
j_call: TRBJ2-7
cdr3_aa: CASSVGVLAEGHEQYF

v_call: TRBV12-3/TRBV12-4
clone_size: many
j_call: TRBJ2-2
cdr3_aa: CAIPSGTSNTGELFF

v_call: TRBV7-8
clone_size: few
j_call: TRBJ2-1
cdr3_aa: CASSLPLGGLEQFF

v_call: TRBV24-1
clone_size: -
j_call: TRBJ2-2
cdr3_aa: CATSGPEHTGELFF

v_call: TRBV12-3/TRBV12-4
clone_size: few
j_call: TRBJ1-3
cdr3_aa: CASSLTRALSGNTIYF

v_call: TRBV7-6
clone_size: -
j_call: TRBJ2-1
cdr3_aa: CASLGGPNNEQFF

v_call: TRBV28
clone_size: many
j_call: TRBJ2-7
cdr3_aa: CASSLGGSGYEQYF

v_call: TRBV4-2
clone_size: few
j_call: TRBJ1-1
cdr3_aa: CASSQDRGDTEAFF

v_call: TRBV12-3/TRBV12-4
clone_size: many
j_call: TRBJ2-7
cdr3_aa: CASAGDSYEQYF

v_call: TRBV29-1
clone_size: -
j_call: TRBJ2-3
cdr3_aa: CSVVSGEGTDTQYF

v_call: TRBV6-1
clone_size: few
j_call: TRBJ1-2
cdr3_aa: CASIGAGDFLLGGYTF

v_call: TRBV6-4
clone_size: many
j_call: TRBJ2-3
cdr3_aa: CASSIAGEGTDTQYF